Presented here are 29 T cell receptor beta chains from one specimen sequenced in a study of shared clonotypes between healthy human individuals. TCRdb's copy holds only in-frame clones and misses some; the assay was immunoSEQ multiplex PCR. The sample includes more than 400,000 clones, 65% to 85% of them seen just once. Input material: PBMCs. The receptor source for this set is a woman aged 40 to 50 in good health. Some clones in this sample may be carry-over from other donors' samples.

Details on this clone: A read error likely explains this, since a far larger clone differs by one base. The V call is TRBV29-1, the J call TRBJ2-5; maybe TRBD2 (6 bases). The CDR3 spans 13 residues. Germline V gene sequence: CDR1 SQVTM, CDR2 ANQGSEA. The CDR3, as DNA: TGCAGAGTTGCGGGGTCAAGCGGGGAGACCCAGTACTTC. Encoded protein: CRVAGSSGETQYF. Complete variable domain (other parts from reference TRBV29-1 and TRBJ2-5): SAVISQKPSRDICQRGTSLTIQCQVDSQVTMMFWYRQQPGQSLTLIATANQGSEATYESGFVIDKFPISRPNLTFSTLTVSNMSPEDSSIYLCRVAGSSGETQYFGPGTRLLVL.

In its sample, this clone was seen many times. The chain links TRBV27 to TRBJ2-7; 9 nucleotides line up with TRBD1. The germline V gene has CDR1 MNHEY and CDR2 SMNVEV (reference sequence). The ends lost 3 bases at V and 0 bases at J; junction bases unmatched: 9. CDR3 length: 17 residues. Here the CDR3 DNA reads TGTGCCAGCAGTTTCTCCATGGGACAGGGTAACTCCTACGAGCAGTACTTC. Translation gives CASSFSMGQGNSYEQYF.

Note on this clone: This probably arose from a read error, given a far larger clone one base away. The chain couples TRBV28 to TRBJ2-3; 9 nucleotides match TRBD2. Unmatched junction bases numbered 9, after V lost 10 bases and J lost 4 bases. This CDR3 is 14 amino acids long. Germline V gene sequence: CDR1 MDHEN, CDR2 SYDVKM. The CDR3 loop is CAIKGLASSDTQYF. The CDR3 DNA reads TGTGCCATCAAAGGACTAGCGAGCTCAGATACGCAGTATTTT. The full variable domain, rest sourced from reference TRBV28 and TRBJ2-3, is DVKVTQSSRYLVKRTGEKVFLECVQDMDHENMFWYRQDPGLGLRLIYFSYDVKMKEKGDIPEGYSVSREKKERFSLILESASTNQTSMYLCAIKGLASSDTQYFGPGTRLTVL.

Of note for this clone: A far larger clone lies a single base away; this is likely a read error. The J gene is TRBJ2-7, the V gene TRBV29-1, with 8 bases fitting TRBD1. Per the germline V gene, CDR1 is SQVTM and CDR2 is ANQGSEA. The CDR3 runs 13 residues. V trimming: 7 bases; J trimming: 5 bases; junction bases outside the gene matches: 10. The CDR3 coding sequence is TGCAGCGCCACGGGACAGGTGGCTCACGAGCAGTACTTC. Amino acids: CSATGQVAHEQYF.

This clone was seen a few times. The gene calls are TRBV5-6 and TRBJ2-1; 9 bases align to TRBD2. The CDR3 is 16 residues long. Unmatched junction bases numbered 9, after V lost 3 bases and J lost 5 bases. CDR1 and CDR2 from the germline V gene are SGHDT and YYEEEE. CDR3 protein: CASSSTFSGRNNEQFF. The CDR3 DNA reads as TGTGCCAGCAGCTCCACCTTTAGCGGGAGAAACAATGAGCAGTTCTTC.

About this clone itself: Since a far larger clone is one base different, this is likely a read error. The rearrangement joins TRBV9 to TRBJ1-3; D not certain. The germline V and J ends were trimmed by 2 bases and 5 bases, with 8 bases remaining between them. Germline values: CDR1 SGDLS, CDR2 YYNGEE. This CDR3 has 13 amino acids. The CDR3 nucleotides are TGTGCCAGCAGCGTCGACATGAGAAACACCATATATTTT. The encoded protein is CASSVDMRNTIYF.

CDR3 protein: CASSLNRAGYEQYF. CDR3 coding DNA: TGTGCCAGCAGCCTTAACAGGGCAGGGTACGAGCAGTACTTC. The chain recombines TRBV27 with TRBJ2-5; D may be TRBD1 (6 bases). Gene TRBJ2-7 matches the end of the DNA better, so the J call may be wrong. The CDR3 spans 14 residues. CDR1 is MNHEY, CDR2 SMNVEV, per germline (reference sequence).

V and J are TRBV10-1 and TRBJ2-1, with a weak D call TRBD2 (5 bases). The CDR3 loop spans 14 amino acids. V lost 0 bases, J lost 5 bases, and 8 bases lay in between. Germline loops: CDR1 WNHNN, CDR2 SYGVQD (reference sequence). DNA of the CDR3: TGCGCCAGCAGTGAGTCGGGAGTACACAATGAGCAGTTCTTC. The encoded protein is CASSESGVHNEQFF.

V gene TRBV9 combines with J gene TRBJ1-4; D is uncertain. The length of the CDR3 is 16 residues. Germline V gene lookup returns CDR1 SGDLS and CDR2 YYNGEE. V lost 4 bases to trimming and J lost 6 bases, with 19 bases between them. CDR3 amino acids: CASSPRPGFTDEKLFF. Here the CDR3 DNA reads TGTGCCAGCAGCCCCCGCCCGGGATTTACCGATGAAAAACTGTTTTTT.

The CDR3 nucleotides are TGTGCCAGCAGCTTTTCGGGGACCGCTTATTACGAGCAGTACTTC. Translation: CASSFSGTAYYEQYF. The rearrangement joins TRBV11-2 to TRBJ2-7; perhaps D is TRBD1 or TRBD2 (5 bases each). Germline V gives CDR1 SGHAT, CDR2 FQNNGV. V lost 3 bases and J lost 4, with 16 bases in between. The CDR3 extends over 15 amino acids.

As to this clone: This likely came from a read error, as a far larger clone is one base away. The chain links TRBV6-6 to TRBJ2-5; D is possibly TRBD1 (6 bases). This CDR3 contains 15 residues. Per germline, CDR1 MNHNY and CDR2 SVGAGI (reference sequence). Trimming took 5 bases from V and 13 from J, leaving 26 bases between them. CDR3 nucleotide sequence: TGTGCCAGCAGTCAGGGGCGCGAACGAGTGGGCGAGCGGTACTTC. This codes for CASSQGRERVGERYF.

The chain has TRBV10-3 and TRBJ2-7, with 9 bases fitting TRBD2. This CDR3 is 15 amino acids long. CDR1 and CDR2 (germline): ENHRY, SYGVKD. V was pared by 2 bases and J by 5 bases, with 7 bases of the junction left unmatched. The CDR3, as DNA: TGTGCCATCAGTGAGACCTTAGCGGGAGAAGACGAGCAGTACTTC. It is translated as CAISETLAGEDEQYF.

The rearrangement uses TRBV28 and TRBJ2-7, with D possibly TRBD2 on 7 matching bases. V was clipped by 4 bases and J by 3 bases, with 25 bases between them. The germline V gene encodes CDR1 MDHEN and CDR2 SYDVKM. The CDR3 covers 18 residues. Written as DNA, the CDR3 is TGTGCCAGCAGTTCCCCCGGGGCAGGGGAGGGTAATCTCTACGAGCAGTACTTC. Its translation: CASSSPGAGEGNLYEQYF.

This rearrangement joins TRBV18 to TRBJ2-1; D ambiguous. V shed 3 bases and J shed 0 bases, with 18 bases lying between them. The CDR3 totals 18 residues. Per the germline V gene, CDR1 is KGHSH and CDR2 is LQKENI. Here the CDR3 DNA reads TGTGCCAGCTCACCGGGGTCCGGCTTCCGGGCCTCCTACAATGAGCAGTTCTTC. The encoded protein is CASSPGSGFRASYNEQFF.

This clone is a singleton in its sample. V usage is TRBV28 and J usage is TRBJ2-2; 9 nucleotides line up with TRBD2. The length of the CDR3 is 15 residues. Germline lookup yields CDR1 MDHEN and CDR2 SYDVKM. The V and J ends lost 2 bases and 7 bases, in that order; junction bases with no gene match: 5. The DNA of the CDR3 is TGTGCCAGCAGTTTACCGCGGGAGGGGGTCGGGGAGCTGTTTTTT. This codes for CASSLPREGVGELFF.

CDR3 in amino acids: CASRDIATNEKLFF. In DNA, the CDR3 is TGTGCCAGCAGGGACATCGCAACTAATGAAAAACTGTTTTTT. The V gene is TRBV27, the J gene TRBJ1-4; D is perhaps TRBD1 (5 bases). The length of the CDR3 is 14 residues. In germline, CDR1 is MNHEY, CDR2 SMNVEV (reference sequence). Trimming took 6 bases from V and 0 from J, leaving 8 bases between them. The whole variable domain, filled in from reference TRBV27 and TRBJ1-4, reads EAQVTQNPRYLITVTGKKLTVTCSQNMNHEYMSWYRQDPGLGLRQIYYSMNVEVTDKGDVPEGYKVSRKEKRNFPLILESPSPNQTSLYFCASRDIATNEKLFFGSGTQLSVL.

This clone was recorded once. A far larger clone lies a single base away; this is likely a read error. The sample contains more than one DNA sequence encoding this CDR3. Here the CDR3 DNA reads TGTGCCAGCACGAACAGGGAGAACACTGAAGCTTTCTTC. Its translation: CASTNRENTEAFF. This chain uses TRBV5-5 with TRBJ1-1, with D perhaps matching TRBD1 (6 bases). Looked up from germline, CDR1 is SGHKS and CDR2 is YYEKEE (reference sequence). CDR3 size: 13 residues.

Note on this clone: Only one base separates this from a far larger clonotype, so it likely reflects a read error. The chain couples TRBV10-3 to TRBJ1-1; maybe TRBD1 (5 bases). CDR3 size: 13 residues. Looked up from germline, CDR1 is ENHRY and CDR2 is SYGVKD. The CDR3, as DNA: TGTTCCATCAGCAGGGACCCGAACACTGAAGCTTTCTTT. Translated, it gives CSISRDPNTEAFF.

This rearrangement joins TRBV30 to TRBJ1-2; 8 positions agree with TRBD1. CDR1 and CDR2 (germline): GTSNPN, SVGIG (reference sequence). With V trimmed by 4 bases and J by 6 bases, 13 bases remained unmatched. The CDR3 totals 15 residues. CDR3 sequence (DNA): TGTGCCTGGATCCGGGACAGGAGTCTAGGCGATGGCTACACCTTC. It encodes CAWIRDRSLGDGYTF.

The chain combines TRBV6-1 with TRBJ2-7, with 8 bases identical to TRBD2. The V and J ends lost 3 bases and 2 bases, in that order; junction bases with no gene match: 3. In germline, CDR1 is MNHNS, CDR2 SASEGT. CDR3 length equals 14 residues. The DNA for the CDR3 is TGTGCCAGCAGTGAGGGACTAGAAACCTACGAGCAGTACTTC. Translated, it gives CASSEGLETYEQYF.

This rearrangement joins TRBV19 to TRBJ2-5; D remains ambiguous. The CDR3 is 15 amino acids. Germline V gene sequence: CDR1 LNHDA, CDR2 SQIVND (reference sequence). Trimming took 1 base from V and 2 from J, leaving 11 bases between them. This chain's CDR3 is CASSIVGEGQETQYF. CDR3 in DNA: TGTGCCAGTAGTATAGTCGGAGAAGGTCAAGAGACCCAGTACTTC.

The chain couples TRBV5-1 to TRBJ2-2; possibly TRBD1 for D (6 bases). V was clipped by 0 bases and J by 10 bases, with 13 bases between them. CDR3 length equals 14 residues. Germline V gene sequence: CDR1 SGHRS, CDR2 YFSETQ. DNA for the CDR3: TGCGCCAGCAGCTTGGGCGGAAACAGGGAGGAGCTGTTTTTT. This codes for CASSLGGNREELFF.

The rearrangement uses TRBV30 and TRBJ1-2; D uncertain. The CDR3 loop spans 12 amino acids. Trimming pared 4 bases from V and 7 bases from J, leaving 13 bases between. Germline loops: CDR1 GTSNPN, CDR2 SVGIG (reference sequence). CDR3 nucleotide sequence: TGTGCCTGGACTTCAAGGGTGCGTGGCTACACCTTC. This gives the protein CAWTSRVRGYTF.

Of note for this clone: It differs at one base from a far larger clone, so likely a read error. V is TRBV4-3 and J is TRBJ2-1; D not resolved. The CDR3 is 17 amino acids. CDR1 is LGHNA and CDR2 is YSLEER in the germline V gene. The CDR3 region is CASSQGYSREHYDEQFF. The CDR3 DNA follows: TGCGCCAGCAGCCAAGGCTATTCCCGCGAACACTACGATGAGCAGTTCTTC.

The J gene is TRBJ2-7, the V gene TRBV7-9; 11 positions match TRBD2. CDR1 is SEHNR and CDR2 is FQNEAQ in the germline V gene (reference sequence). V was pared by 5 bases and J by 5 bases, with 8 bases of the junction left unmatched. The CDR3 is 15 residues long. The CDR3 protein is CASSATSGRMDEQYF. The CDR3 DNA sequence: TGTGCCAGCAGCGCTACTAGCGGGAGAATGGACGAGCAGTACTTC.

The CDR3 protein is CASSWTGSGNTIYF. CDR3 nucleotides: TGTGCCAGCAGCTGGACGGGCTCTGGAAACACCATATATTTT. V gene TRBV11-2 combines with J gene TRBJ1-3; no firm D call. Per germline, CDR1 SGHAT and CDR2 FQNNGV. Trimming stripped 4 bases from V and 0 bases from J, with 7 bases between. This CDR3 comprises 14 residues.

Concerning this clone: The same CDR3 arises from other DNA sequences in this sample as well. CDR3 residues: CASSLGGQGYEQYF. In nucleotides, the CDR3 is TGTGCCAGCAGCTTAGGAGGACAGGGATACGAGCAGTACTTC. The chain links TRBV7-2 to TRBJ2-7; TRBD1 matches at 8 bases. This CDR3 comprises 14 residues. Per the germline V gene, CDR1 is SGHTA and CDR2 is FQGNSA. J gave up 4 bases and V 1 base, and 3 bases lay outside the gene matches.

This chain connects TRBV7-9 to TRBJ2-1; weak D call: TRBD2 (5 bases). Trimming stripped 3 bases from V and 2 bases from J, with 5 bases between. The CDR3 runs 13 residues. The germline V gene encodes CDR1 SEHNR and CDR2 FQNEAQ (reference sequence). The CDR3 nucleotides are TGTGCCAGCAGCTTCGGGACCTACAATGAGCAGTTCTTC. Protein sequence: CASSFGTYNEQFF.

This clone was detected only a few times. The gene calls are TRBV30 and TRBJ1-1; D possibly corresponds to TRBD1 (6 bases). V dropped 2 bases and J dropped 4 bases, with 20 bases sitting between them. The CDR3 spans 16 residues. CDR1 is GTSNPN, CDR2 SVGIG, per germline (reference sequence). The CDR3 here is CAWSPLGGARVTEAFF. CDR3 bases: TGTGCCTGGAGTCCCCTGGGGGGGGCGCGGGTCACTGAAGCTTTCTTT. The full variable domain, completed using reference TRBV30 and TRBJ1-1, is SQTIHQWPATLVQPVGSPLSLECTVEGTSNPNLYWYRQAAGRGLQLLFYSVGIGQISSEVPQNLSASRPQDRQFILSSKKLLLSDSGFYLCAWSPLGGARVTEAFFGQGTRLTVV.